The clone carrying this T cell receptor (beta chain) was observed at least ten times. Its antigen is as yet unknown. The diagnosis combined clinical symptoms, thyroxine, TRAb, thyroid ultrasound and orbital computed tomography scans. RNA served as the template for amplifying TCR beta CDR3 regions. Investigators did first-round RT-PCR with HTBI primers, then second-round multiplex PCR. TCRdb independently ran MiXCR on the multiplex PCR reads; one entry per CDR3 protein. This sample has about 370,000 distinct CDR3 sequences, with roughly 18% found just once. The data belong to a study of Graves' ophthalmopathy and Graves' hyperthyroidism. CDR3 length: 14 residues. Germline values: CDR1 MNHEY, CDR2 SMNVEV (reference sequence). The ends were cut back, 2 bases at V and 4 bases at J, with 11 bases in the middle. Whole-study findings and limits: With a specificity of roughly 72% and a sensitivity of 60% to 71%, the model predicted ophthalmopathy progression. Blood also carried most expanded thyroid clonotypes exceeding 0.001 frequency.

Sequenced input: peripheral blood. The TCR was taken from a woman aged 18-30 years with Graves' ophthalmopathy. The gene calls are TRBV27 and TRBJ2-5; tentative D call: TRBD2 (6 bases). The CDR3 region has the DNA TGTGCCAGCAGTTTAAAAGGGAGGAGAGAGACCCAGTACTTC. Translation: CASSLKGRRETQYF.